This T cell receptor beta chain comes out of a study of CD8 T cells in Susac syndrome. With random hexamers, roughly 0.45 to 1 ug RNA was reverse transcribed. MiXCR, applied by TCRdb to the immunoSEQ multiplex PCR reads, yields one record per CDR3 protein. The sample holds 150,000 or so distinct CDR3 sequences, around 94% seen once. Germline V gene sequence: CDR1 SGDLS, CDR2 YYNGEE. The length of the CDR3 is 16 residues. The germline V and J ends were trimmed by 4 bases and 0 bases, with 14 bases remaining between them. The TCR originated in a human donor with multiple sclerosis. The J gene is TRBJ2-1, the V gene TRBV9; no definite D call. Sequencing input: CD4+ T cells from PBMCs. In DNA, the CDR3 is TGTGCCAGCAGCCTTACCGGCCAGGACTCCTACAATGAGCAGTTCTTC. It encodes CASSLTGQDSYNEQFF.